This T cell receptor (beta chain) was sequenced in a study of T-cell memory formation after mild COVID-19. Via MiXCR, TCRdb re-called the 5' RACE reads, giving one row per CDR3 protein. The sample consists of approximately 440,000 distinct CDR3 sequences, around 20% of them appearing once. Germline V gene lookup returns CDR1 MNHEY and CDR2 SVGAGI. This CDR3 is 13 amino acids long. The germline V and J ends were trimmed by 2 bases and 5 bases, with 9 bases remaining between them. Only a few counts were recorded for this clonotype. This sequence originates from an adult woman who had mild COVID-19 (a few samples of this study predate the infection). Cell type and time point are not known. J is TRBJ2-5 and V is TRBV6-5, with D possibly TRBD2 on 5 matching bases. The source material was PBMCs or a T cell subset sorted from them (not recorded which). CDR3 sequence (DNA): TGTGCCAGCAGTTACGCCCGGAGGGAGACCCAGTACTTC. Translated, it gives CASSYARRETQYF.